A selection of T cell receptor beta chains follows, all from one sample in a study of lymphopenia after photon versus proton radiotherapy. The table came from immunoSEQ multiplex PCR; TCRdb's copy has only in-frame clones and leaves some out. The sample records tens of thousands of clones, over 80% being singletons. The starting material was peripheral blood, obtained from a patient treated with proton-based radiotherapy. The receptor set was obtained from an elderly man with esophageal cancer. The CDR3 runs from the conserved cysteine through the conserved F or W. A D gene is named only where the DNA matches it firmly. The listing skips clone size in some rows; elsewhere it reads once, few, many or a size class.

>TRBJ2-1|-|15|TRBV5-8|-
CASSPFRGGHNEQFF
TGTGCCAGCAGCCCCTTCCGCGGGGGCCACAATGAGCAGTTCTTC
>TRBJ2-6|-|15|TRBV5-5|-
CASSFRDAGANVLTF
TGTGCCAGCAGCTTCCGGGACGCTGGGGCCAACGTCCTGACTTTC
>TRBJ1-1|-|15|TRBV7-2|TRBD1
CASSPRTGGITEAFF
TGTGCCAGCAGCCCACGGACAGGGGGGATCACTGAAGCTTTCTTT
>TRBJ1-1|few|13|TRBV30|-
CAWSELGNTEAFF
TGTGCCTGGAGTGAACTGGGTAATACTGAAGCTTTCTTT
>TRBJ1-2|-|14|TRBV6-5|-
CASSYSSGQSGYTF
TGTGCCAGCAGTTACTCTTCGGGGCAGTCTGGCTACACCTTC
>TRBJ1-5|-|13|TRBV7-2|-
CASSLSGGQPQHF
TGTGCCAGCAGCTTATCGGGGGGCCAGCCCCAGCATTTT
>TRBJ2-7|-|13|TRBV5-8|-
CASRAASGYEQYF
TGTGCCAGCCGAGCGGCGTCGGGTTACGAGCAGTACTTC
>TRBJ2-3|-|15|TRBV7-2|TRBD2
CASSLGLASTDTQYF
TGTGCCAGCAGCTTGGGACTAGCGAGCACAGATACGCAGTATTTT
>TRBJ1-2|once|14|TRBV11-2|-
CASSLDILGYGYTF
TGTGCCAGCAGCTTAGATATCCTTGGCTATGGCTACACCTTC
>TRBJ2-7|-|15|TRBV5-4|TRBD1
CASSELQGAPGEQYF
TGTGCCAGCAGCGAATTACAGGGGGCGCCTGGCGAGCAGTACTTC
>TRBJ1-4|-|14|TRBV2|-
CASGSFGVVEKLFF
TGTGCCAGCGGCTCTTTCGGGGTCGTTGAAAAACTGTTTTTT
>TRBJ2-3|-|14|TRBV6-6|-
CASSYSNRDGTQYF
TGTGCCAGCAGTTACTCGAACCGGGACGGGACGCAGTATTTT
>TRBJ2-3|-|16|TRBV5-4|-
CASSGSGGLSTDTQYF
TGTGCCAGCAGCGGAAGTGGGGGCCTGAGCACAGATACGCAGTATTTT
>TRBJ2-5|-|11|TRBV5-1|-
CASSLAETQYF
TGCGCCAGCAGCTTGGCAGAGACCCAGTACTTC
>TRBJ1-3|-|13|TRBV6-5|-
CASTGAGGNTIYF
TGTGCCAGCACTGGGGCAGGTGGAAACACCATATATTTT
>TRBJ2-5|-|13|TRBV5-1|TRBD2
CASRAGGQETQYF
TGCGCCAGCAGGGCGGGAGGGCAAGAGACCCAGTACTTC
>TRBJ1-2|once|15|TRBV5-4|-
CASSLGPDSNYGYTF
TGTGCCAGCAGCTTGGGCCCGGACTCTAACTATGGCTACACCTTC
>TRBJ2-6|once|15|TRBV5-1|-
CASSLVNSGANVLTF
TGCGCCAGCAGCTTGGTCAACTCTGGGGCCAACGTCCTGACTTTC
>TRBJ2-6|-|16|TRBV30|-
CAWMGRMAPGANVLTF
TGTGCCTGGATGGGCAGAATGGCTCCAGGGGCCAACGTCCTGACTTTC
>TRBJ2-7|-|16|TRBV19|-
CASTTRGGTRLDEQYF
TGTGCCAGTACTACCCGAGGAGGAACTAGACTCGACGAGCAGTACTTC
>TRBJ2-5|once|13|TRBV15|TRBD1
CATSSPGGETQYF
TGTGCCACCAGCAGCCCAGGGGGTGAGACCCAGTACTTC
>TRBJ1-1|-|16|TRBV7-9|TRBD1
CASSPGGGTGNTEAFF
TGCGCCAGCAGCCCCGGGGGGGGGACAGGGAACACTGAAGCTTTCTTT
>TRBJ1-2|-|14|TRBV11-2|-
CASSLGALNYGYTF
TGTGCCAGCAGCTTAGGAGCACTTAACTATGGCTACACCTTC
>TRBJ2-7|-|15|TRBV5-1|-
CASSLATTGFNEQYF
TGCGCCAGCAGCTTGGCAACTACAGGGTTCAACGAGCAGTACTTC
>TRBJ2-7|-|15|TRBV29-1|TRBD1
CSGNGWTGIAYEQYF
TGCAGCGGGAACGGGTGGACAGGGATCGCCTACGAGCAGTACTTC
>TRBJ1-1|few|16|TRBV7-9|-
CASSPYLGGVYTEAFF
TGTGCCAGCAGCCCATACCTTGGAGGGGTTTACACTGAAGCTTTCTTT
>TRBJ2-2|-|15|TRBV11-2|-
CASSLAALYTGELFF
TGTGCCAGCAGCTTAGCTGCCTTATACACCGGGGAGCTGTTTTTT
>TRBJ1-2|-|13|TRBV19|-
CASTMGTLYGYTF
TGTGCCAGTACAATGGGGACACTCTATGGCTACACCTTC
>TRBJ1-1|-|11|TRBV7-9|-
CASSLETEAFF
TGTGCCAGCAGCTTAGAAACTGAAGCTTTCTTT
>TRBJ2-3|-|13|TRBV5-6|-
CASSLQITDTQYF
TGTGCCAGCAGCTTGCAGATCACAGATACGCAGTATTTT
>TRBJ1-4|-|13|TRBV18|-
CASSPSTDPRLFF
TGTGCCAGCTCACCTTCGACGGACCCTCGGCTGTTTTTT
>TRBJ1-2|-|17|TRBV30|TRBD1
CAWSSLGGQGTVGGYTF
TGTGCCTGGAGTTCCCTTGGCGGACAGGGCACGGTTGGGGGCTACACCTTC
>TRBJ1-3|once|13|TRBV30|-
CAWSTGTGNTIYF
TGTGCCTGGAGCACAGGGACTGGAAACACCATATATTTT
>TRBJ2-1|-|17|TRBV27|TRBD2
CASSPLGSGSRYNEQFF
TGTGCCAGCAGTCCTCTCGGTAGCGGGAGTCGCTACAATGAGCAGTTCTTC